These 17 T cell receptor beta chains were sequenced from one sample in a study of T cell changes during pregnancy in multiple sclerosis. Method: immunoSEQ multiplex PCR; TCRdb's copy keeps in-frame clones and lacks some. The repertoire holds 35,000 or so clones, with roughly nine tenths as singletons. The specimen comprised CD4+ T cells from peripheral blood mononuclear cells, sampled after pregnancy. These TCRs come from a female donor with multiple sclerosis, enrolled in a pregnancy study.

This clone is a singleton in its sample. The chain uses TRBV20-1 and TRBJ1-2; tentative D call: TRBD1 (6 bases). CDR3 length: 11 residues. CDR1 and CDR2 from the germline V gene are DFQATT and SNEGSKA (reference sequence). Trimming stripped 5 bases from V and 8 bases from J, with 12 bases between. The CDR3 DNA reads TGCAGTGCTCTAACAGGGATAGGCTACACCTTC. Residues: CSALTGIGYTF.

The V gene is TRBV5-6, the J gene TRBJ1-6; a possible D gene is TRBD1 (5 bases). The germline V and J ends were trimmed by 1 base and 3 bases, with 5 bases remaining between them. This CDR3 has 14 residues. The germline V gene has CDR1 SGHDT and CDR2 YYEEEE. CDR3 protein: CASSLQGYNSPLHF. CDR3 nucleotide sequence: TGTGCCAGCAGCTTGCAGGGCTATAATTCACCCCTCCACTTT.

The chain has TRBV4-2 and TRBJ1-1; 9 bases match TRBD1. The germline V gene has CDR1 LGHNA and CDR2 YNFKEQ. The ends lost 4 bases at V and 10 bases at J; junction bases unmatched: 10. The CDR3 length is 14 residues. DNA for the CDR3: TGTGCCAGCAGCCTCTCCGGGACAGGGAAGGCAGCTTTCTTT. Translation: CASSLSGTGKAAFF.

This chain joins TRBV5-1 and TRBJ1-3; 7 positions agree with TRBD1. Germline V gene data show CDR1 as SGHRS and CDR2 as YFSETQ. The CDR3 runs to 14 residues. With V trimmed by 3 bases and J by 4 bases, 4 bases remained unmatched. The DNA for the CDR3 is TGCGCCAGCAGCTCGACGACAGGGGGAAACACCATATATTTT. This codes for CASSSTTGGNTIYF.

The genes are TRBV11-2 and TRBJ1-1; D possibly corresponds to TRBD1 (6 bases). Between the trimmed V and J ends, which lost 5 bases and 5 bases, there was a span of 18 bases. The CDR3 is 15 residues long. Germline-derived CDR1 and CDR2 are SGHAT and FQNNGV. CDR3 nucleotide sequence: TGTGCCAGCAGCCCCGTCAGGGGACCGGGAACTGAAGCTTTCTTT. The encoded protein is CASSPVRGPGTEAFF.

J is TRBJ2-2 and V is TRBV19; possible D gene TRBD2, 5 bases. In germline, CDR1 is LNHDA, CDR2 SQIVND (reference sequence). This CDR3 is built from 16 residues. Trimming pared 3 bases from V and 6 bases from J, leaving 17 bases between. The CDR3 nucleotides read TGTGCCAGTAGTATCGAGGGAACGAGAGTATCCGGGGAGCTGTTTTTT. The encoded protein is CASSIEGTRVSGELFF.

This clone was observed a handful of times. This chain links TRBV28 with TRBJ2-7, with 10 bases that match TRBD1. Germline trimming cut 6 bases from V and 3 bases from J; bases unmatched to any gene: 5. This CDR3 has 14 amino acids. Germline CDR1 is MDHEN and CDR2 is SYDVKM. CDR3 loop: CASSPGTGVYEQYF. Here the CDR3 DNA reads TGTGCCAGCAGCCCCGGGACAGGGGTCTACGAGCAGTACTTC.

The rearrangement uses TRBV10-3 and TRBJ2-3, with TRBD1 matching over 9 bases. CDR1 and CDR2 from the germline V gene are ENHRY and SYGVKD. The CDR3 has 16 residues. V shed 4 bases, J shed 2 bases, and the junction held 7 bases outside the gene matches. DNA for the CDR3: TGTGCCATCAGTGTTGGGGACAGGGCACCCACAGATACGCAGTATTTT. Translating it yields CAISVGDRAPTDTQYF.

The V and J genes are TRBV7-2 and TRBJ1-5; a weak D match, TRBD1 (6 bases). The V gene lost 3 bases and the J gene lost 1 base, with 19 bases spanning the gap. CDR3 length: 18 residues. Germline CDR1 SGHTA, CDR2 FQGNSA. In DNA, the CDR3 is TGTGCCAGCAGCTTCGGGGAGGGGGGGATTTTCAGCAATCAGCCCCAGCATTTT. Its translation: CASSFGEGGIFSNQPQHF.

This clone was detected only once. V and J are TRBV6-5 and TRBJ1-1, with 11 bases lining up with TRBD1. The CDR3 has 14 residues. Germline loops: CDR1 MNHEY, CDR2 SVGAGI. Losses at the gene ends were 2 bases for V and 5 bases for J; bases not matched to a gene: 1. The CDR3 DNA reads TGTGCCAGCAGTTACGGGGACAGGGGGACTGAAGCTTTCTTT. Translation: CASSYGDRGTEAFF.

The V gene is TRBV10-3, the J gene TRBJ1-1; D unclear. The CDR3 runs 14 residues. The germline V and J ends were trimmed by 2 bases and 0 bases, with 7 bases remaining between them. Looked up from germline, CDR1 is ENHRY and CDR2 is SYGVKD. CDR3 sequence: CAISERHMNTEAFF. CDR3 nucleotides: TGTGCCATCAGTGAGCGACACATGAACACTGAAGCTTTCTTT.

The chain employs TRBV5-5 and TRBJ2-7; 7 nucleotides match TRBD1. CDR1 is SGHKS, CDR2 YYEKEE, per germline (reference sequence). With 4 bases clipped from V and 3 bases from J, the junction kept 7 bases outside the gene matches. The CDR3 totals 14 residues. Written as DNA, the CDR3 is TGTGCCAGCAGCCCTACGGGACAGCACTACGAGCAGTACTTC. Amino acids: CASSPTGQHYEQYF. Using reference TRBV5-5 and TRBJ2-7 for the parts outside the CDR3, the full variable domain is DAGVTQSPTHLIKTRGQQVTLRCSPISGHKSVSWYQQVLGQGPQFIFQYYEKEERGRGNFPDRFSARQFPNYSSELNVNALLLGDSALYLCASSPTGQHYEQYFGPGTRLTVT.

V usage is TRBV20-1 and J usage is TRBJ1-2; 7 bases line up with TRBD1. The CDR3 is 11 amino acids. Trimming removed 6 bases from V and 5 bases from J; junction bases left unmatched: 3. CDR1 DFQATT and CDR2 SNEGSKA come from the germline V gene (reference sequence). The CDR3 DNA follows: TGCAGTGCGTACAGGGGATATGGCTACACCTTC. Translating it yields CSAYRGYGYTF.

V is TRBV28 and J is TRBJ2-1; tentative D call: TRBD2 (5 bases). The V and J ends lost 7 bases and 8 bases respectively, with 24 bases between them. The CDR3 covers 16 residues. The germline CDR1 and CDR2 sequences are MDHEN and SYDVKM. The CDR3 protein is CASIRTPQSLVDEQFF. DNA for the CDR3: TGTGCCAGCATTAGGACTCCACAATCCTTGGTCGATGAGCAGTTCTTC.

This clone was counted once. The J gene is TRBJ1-4, the V gene TRBV7-9; D perhaps matches TRBD1 (6 bases). The CDR3 length is 14 residues. The V gene lost 5 bases and the J gene lost 1 base, with 8 bases spanning the gap. Germline CDR1 SEHNR, CDR2 FQNEAQ (reference sequence). The CDR3 bases are TGTGCCAGCAGCCGACAGGAAACTAATGAAAAACTGTTTTTT. It codes for CASSRQETNEKLFF.

The chain joins TRBV2 to TRBJ1-4, with D hard to call. This CDR3 has 14 amino acids. CDR1 SNHLY and CDR2 FYNNEI come from the germline V gene. V gave up 0 bases and J gave up 10 bases, with 12 bases separating them. CDR3 protein: CASSEALLAGKLFF. The CDR3 DNA sequence: TGTGCCAGCAGTGAAGCGCTTTTAGCGGGAAAACTGTTTTTT.

The V call is TRBV7-9, the J call TRBJ2-3, with TRBD2 matching over 16 bases. This CDR3 has 18 amino acids. Germline V gives CDR1 SEHNR, CDR2 FQNEAQ (reference sequence). Trimming cost V 4 bases and J 2 bases; bases outside gene matches: 6. CDR3 in amino acids: CASSSPGLAGGHTDTQYF. CDR3 nucleotides: TGTGCCAGCAGCTCCCCGGGACTAGCGGGAGGGCACACAGATACGCAGTATTTT.